This TCR beta chain was captured in a study of blood T cell repertoires in COVID-19. On the study more broadly: Researchers got acute and convalescent COVID-19 samples from the United States, Italy and Spain.

Profiled with immunoSEQ multiplex PCR; TCRdb holds only in-frame clones, not every one. This table holds about 460,000 clones, roughly nine tenths found once. CDR1 and CDR2 from the germline V gene are WNHNN and SYGVQD (reference sequence). V was pared by 6 bases and J by 6 bases, with 14 bases between. This CDR3 spans 13 amino acids. Sequenced sample: PBMCs or T cells enriched from blood (not recorded which). This TCR came from an older woman who had recovered from COVID-19. The rearrangement links TRBV10-1 to TRBJ1-2; D call uncertain. The CDR3 nucleotides read TGCGCCAGCAGCGCGGGCCGGGGTGATGGCTACACCTTC. It codes for CASSAGRGDGYTF.